This T cell receptor (beta chain) was documented in a study of a mutant IDH1 vaccine in newly diagnosed glioma. Time point specified: week 47, end of study. In the vaccine, a single dose held 300 ug of the mutant IDH1 20-mer peptide, along with topical imiquimod. The CDR3 length is 16 residues. Trimming removed 4 bases at V and 0 bases at J, with 15 bases between. In germline, CDR1 is SGHDN, CDR2 FVKESK. Method: immunoSEQ multiplex PCR; TCRdb's copy keeps in-frame clones and lacks some. Of tens of thousands of clones in the sample, approximately 78% were seen once. Study-wide findings and caveats: The vaccine induced immune responses, and these occurred in approximately 93% of patients.

As regards this clone: What it recognizes is unknown.

The source material was PBMCs, sampled from a glioma patient whose treatment included an IDH1 peptide vaccine. This clonotype was obtained from a man in his forties with glioma. The rearrangement joins TRBV14 to TRBJ1-1; D perhaps matches TRBD1 (6 bases). Here the CDR3 reads CASSPPWTVMNTEAFF. The CDR3 DNA is TGTGCCAGCAGCCCCCCCTGGACAGTCATGAACACTGAAGCTTTCTTT.